Shown below are 30 T cell receptor beta chains from a single sample sequenced in a study of blood T cell repertoires in COVID-19. The repertoire was sequenced with immunoSEQ multiplex PCR; TCRdb's copy has only in-frame clones and lacks some. The sample includes a few hundred thousand clones, 85% of them seen just once. The sequencing input was peripheral blood. These receptors all stem from a woman between 18 and 29 years old with acute or convalescent COVID-19.

V usage is TRBV4-1 and J usage is TRBJ2-5; D is possibly TRBD2 (5 bases). With 3 bases removed from V and 2 bases from J, the gap between germline ends came to 16 bases. The length of the CDR3 is 16 residues. Germline CDR1 reads MGHRA; CDR2 reads YSYEKL. The DNA for the CDR3 is TGCGCCAGCAGCCAGCCATTCGGACTGAAGCAAGAGACCCAGTACTTC. It yields the protein CASSQPFGLKQETQYF.

This clone has only a few counts. The V gene is TRBV24-1, the J gene TRBJ1-4; 8 nucleotides align to TRBD1. Looked up from germline, CDR1 is KGHDR and CDR2 is SFDVKD. The V and J ends lost 4 bases and 4 bases, in that order; junction bases with no gene match: 7. This CDR3 is built from 16 residues. CDR3 sequence (DNA): TGTGCCACCAGTGACCAAGCGACAGGGGATAATGAAAAACTGTTTTTT. This codes for CATSDQATGDNEKLFF.

A note on this clone: The junction departs from the called germline gene at one end, perhaps through a read error. V gene TRBV11-2 combines with J gene TRBJ2-1; 9 bases are a match to TRBD2. The CDR3 consists of 12 residues. CDR1 is SGHAT and CDR2 is FQNNGV in the germline V gene. The CDR3 DNA follows: TGTGCCAGCAGCTTAGTTGCGGGGGGGCCGGTCTTC. Translation gives CASSLVAGGPVF.

J is TRBJ1-3 and V is TRBV5-1; no definite D call. The CDR3 is 14 amino acids. V lost 5 bases to trimming and J lost 1 base, with 10 bases between them. Germline V CDR1 and CDR2: SGHRS, YFSETQ. For the CDR3, the DNA is TGCGCCAGCAGGAGGGAACAGTCTGGAAACACCATATATTTT. Translating it yields CASRREQSGNTIYF. The entire variable domain, with the rest obtained from reference TRBV5-1 and TRBJ1-3, is as follows: KAGVTQTPRYLIKTRGQQVTLSCSPISGHRSVSWYQQTPGQGLQFLFEYFSETQRNKGNFPGRFSGRQFSNSRSEMNVSTLELGDSALYLCASRREQSGNTIYFGEGSWLTVV.

This sequence joins TRBV5-4 and TRBJ2-7; D is possibly TRBD2 (5 bases). This CDR3 is built from 15 residues. Germline V lookup: CDR1 SGHNT, CDR2 YYREEE (reference sequence). Trimming took off 3 bases at V and 5 bases at J, with 18 bases between the two ends. The CDR3: CASSWSGSSPDEQYF. The CDR3 DNA sequence: TGTGCCAGCAGCTGGAGCGGCAGTTCCCCAGACGAGCAGTACTTC.

The chain joins TRBV20-1 to TRBJ1-1; D is unclear. Trimming stripped 3 bases from V and 7 bases from J, with 6 bases between. The CDR3 runs to 10 residues. In germline, CDR1 is DFQATT, CDR2 SNEGSKA (reference sequence). The CDR3 sequence is CSASRGEAFF. CDR3 nucleotides: TGCAGTGCTAGTCGGGGTGAAGCTTTCTTT.

The chain has TRBV27 and TRBJ2-7, with 7 nucleotides matching TRBD2. The CDR3 has 15 residues. Germline loops: CDR1 MNHEY, CDR2 SMNVEV (reference sequence). After removal of 6 bases from V and 0 bases from J, the junction contained 8 bases not matched to a gene. The CDR3 reads CASSPARGSSYEQYF. CDR3 in DNA: TGTGCCAGCAGCCCCGCCCGCGGGAGCTCCTACGAGCAGTACTTC.

The chain couples TRBV28 to TRBJ2-1; the D gene is possibly TRBD1 (6 bases). With 6 bases removed from V and 9 bases from J, the gap between germline ends came to 15 bases. CDR3 size: 13 residues. CDR1 MDHEN and CDR2 SYDVKM come from the germline V gene. The CDR3 loop reads CASSYSQGLEQFF. CDR3 DNA: TGTGCCAGCAGCTACTCCCAGGGGCTTGAGCAGTTCTTC.

A few counts support this clone. The CDR3 loop reads CASSLTGTGKSPLHF. The CDR3 region has the DNA TGCGCCAGCAGCTTGACCGGGACAGGGAAGTCACCCCTCCACTTT. The chain links TRBV5-1 to TRBJ1-6, with 9 bases lining up with TRBD1. Losses at the gene ends were 1 base for V and 10 bases for J; bases not matched to a gene: 6. The CDR3 is 15 residues long. Germline CDR1 reads SGHRS; CDR2 reads YFSETQ. The full variable domain, completed using reference TRBV5-1 and TRBJ1-6, is KAGVTQTPRYLIKTRGQQVTLSCSPISGHRSVSWYQQTPGQGLQFLFEYFSETQRNKGNFPGRFSGRQFSNSRSEMNVSTLELGDSALYLCASSLTGTGKSPLHFGNGTRLTVT.

This chain connects TRBV11-2 to TRBJ2-6; perhaps TRBD1 as D (6 bases). The CDR3 runs 15 residues. The germline V and J ends were trimmed by 7 bases and 2 bases, with 12 bases remaining between them. CDR1 SGHAT and CDR2 FQNNGV come from the germline V gene. The CDR3 spells CASNPPGAGANVLTF. CDR3 DNA: TGTGCCAGCAATCCCCCAGGGGCTGGGGCCAACGTCCTGACTTTC.

The chain links TRBV27 to TRBJ1-1; 10 bases align to TRBD1. From germline, CDR1 is MNHEY and CDR2 SMNVEV (reference sequence). Germline trimming cut 4 bases from V and 0 bases from J; bases unmatched to any gene: 8. This CDR3 comprises 17 residues. The CDR3 sequence: CASSSWTGGKMNTEAFF. The CDR3 DNA reads TGTGCCAGCAGTTCGTGGACAGGGGGGAAGATGAACACTGAAGCTTTCTTT.

The chain couples TRBV7-3 to TRBJ2-1; TRBD2 is a possible D gene (6 bases). The V and J ends lost 1 base and 3 bases respectively, with 10 bases between them. The CDR3 spans 15 residues. CDR1 and CDR2 (germline): SGHTA, FQGTGA. The CDR3 DNA reads TGTGCCAGCAGCTTAATTAGCGGTGACTACAATGAGCAGTTCTTC. This translates into CASSLISGDYNEQFF.

The table lists this clone with a few counts. The rearrangement uses TRBV14 and TRBJ2-4, with 9 bases that match TRBD2. V was clipped by 2 bases and J by 8 bases; unmatched bases: 10. CDR1 and CDR2 (germline): SGHDN, FVKESK. The CDR3 is made up of 16 amino acids. The CDR3 nucleotides read TGTGCCAGCAGCCAATCCGGCGCGGGAGGGCCCGACATTCAGTACTTC. Translation gives CASSQSGAGGPDIQYF.

Comment on this clone: Other nucleotide sequences in the sample specify the same CDR3. The chain links TRBV29-1 to TRBJ2-3; 11 bases line up with TRBD2. Germline loops: CDR1 SQVTM, CDR2 ANQGSEA. The V gene end was trimmed by 1 base and the J gene end by 0 bases; junction bases not matched to a gene: 0. This CDR3 region has 15 residues. The CDR3 loop is CSVEGLAGSTDTQYF. As DNA, the CDR3 is TGCAGCGTTGAAGGACTAGCGGGGAGCACAGATACGCAGTATTTT.

This clone was seen a few times. CDR3 nucleotide sequence: TGTGCCAGTAGTAAGGGGACAGGGGCGGGGACCGGGGAGCTGTTTTTT. It yields the protein CASSKGTGAGTGELFF. This rearrangement joins TRBV19 to TRBJ2-2, with TRBD1 matching 10 bases. The CDR3 sequence is 16 residues long. V lost 4 bases to trimming and J lost 5 bases; unmatched junction nucleotides: 7. Germline V gene lookup returns CDR1 LNHDA and CDR2 SQIVND (reference sequence).

On this clone itself: This sample includes further DNA sequences coding for the same CDR3. V usage is TRBV2 and J usage is TRBJ1-2; 9 bases line up with TRBD1. Germline values: CDR1 SNHLY, CDR2 FYNNEI. The CDR3 is made up of 13 amino acids. The J segment lost 3 bases and the V segment lost 6 bases, leaving 2 bases of the junction unmatched. The CDR3 loop is CASRRDRDYGYTF. In DNA form, the CDR3 reads TGTGCCAGCAGAAGGGACAGGGACTATGGCTACACCTTC.

V gene TRBV11-2 combines with J gene TRBJ1-2; 12 bases fit TRBD1. J was trimmed by 6 bases and V by 4 bases; bases with no gene match: 9. Germline V CDR1 and CDR2: SGHAT, FQNNGV. This CDR3 comprises 16 residues. The chain's CDR3 is CASSSLKGQGANGYTF. CDR3 in DNA: TGTGCCAGCAGCTCCCTAAAGGGACAGGGGGCAAATGGCTACACCTTC. The full variable domain, rest sourced from reference TRBV11-2 and TRBJ1-2, is EAGVAQSPRYKIIEKRQSVAFWCNPISGHATLYWYQQILGQGPKLLIQFQNNGVVDDSQLPKDRFSAERLKGVDSTLKIQPAKLEDSAVYLCASSSLKGQGANGYTFGSGTRLTVV.

The rearrangement joins TRBV19 to TRBJ1-1; 8 positions match TRBD1. The CDR3 has 16 amino acids. Germline V gene sequence: CDR1 LNHDA, CDR2 SQIVND (reference sequence). Unmatched junction bases numbered 14, after V lost 7 bases and J lost 4 bases. For the CDR3, the DNA is TGTGCCAGTATGGGGAGATCAGGGGGCGAAGGCACTGAAGCTTTCTTT. Encoded protein: CASMGRSGGEGTEAFF.

This chain uses TRBV27 with TRBJ1-1; tentatively, D is TRBD1 (6 bases). The CDR3 is 15 amino acids. Germline CDR1 reads MNHEY; CDR2 reads SMNVEV (reference sequence). V was pared by 1 base and J by 2 bases, with 11 bases between. The CDR3 loop is CASSLFQGINTEAFF. For the CDR3, the DNA is TGTGCCAGCAGTTTATTTCAGGGGATAAACACTGAAGCTTTCTTT.

The chain has TRBV5-1 and TRBJ2-1; 7 nucleotides agree with TRBD1. This CDR3 comprises 16 residues. Germline values: CDR1 SGHRS, CDR2 YFSETQ. V was clipped by 4 bases and J by 5 bases; unmatched bases: 12. The CDR3 reads CASSMPADRDNNEQFF. CDR3 DNA sequence: TGCGCCAGCAGCATGCCCGCCGACAGGGATAACAATGAGCAGTTCTTC.

This chain uses TRBV6-2 or TRBV6-3 with TRBJ2-5; the match to TRBD2 covers 9 bases. CDR1 is MNHEY and CDR2 is SVGEGT in the germline V gene. V was clipped by 2 bases and J by 3 bases; unmatched bases: 4. The CDR3 is made up of 15 amino acids. The chain's CDR3 is CASSYTASGEETQYF. DNA of the CDR3: TGTGCCAGCAGTTACACGGCTAGCGGGGAAGAGACCCAGTACTTC.

The CDR3 is CASSNDYYNEQFF. The CDR3, as DNA: TGTGCCAGTAGTAACGACTACTACAATGAGCAGTTCTTC. J is TRBJ2-1 and V is TRBV19; D is perhaps TRBD2 (5 bases). This CDR3 spans 13 amino acids. Germline CDR1 is LNHDA and CDR2 is SQIVND (reference sequence). Trimming cost V 4 bases and J 3 bases, with 7 bases left between them.

This clone showed up just once. The V gene is TRBV5-1, the J gene TRBJ1-2, with TRBD1 identical over 12 bases. Germline V gene sequence: CDR1 SGHRS, CDR2 YFSETQ. This CDR3 has 17 residues. The V gene end was trimmed by 5 bases and the J gene end by 6 bases; junction bases not matched to a gene: 14. The CDR3 region is CASRLSGTGGSFDGYTF. The CDR3 DNA is TGCGCCAGCAGATTATCCGGGACAGGGGGCAGTTTTGATGGCTACACCTTC.

This clone was observed once. J is TRBJ1-2 and V is TRBV2; TRBD1 matches 9 bases. The V gene end was trimmed by 1 base and the J gene end by 3 bases; junction bases not matched to a gene: 3. In germline, CDR1 is SNHLY, CDR2 FYNNEI. The CDR3 runs 15 residues. CDR3 in DNA: TGTGCCAGCAGTGAAGGGGACAGGGCTCACTATGGCTACACCTTC. As protein: CASSEGDRAHYGYTF.

The genes are TRBV28 and TRBJ1-1; D is unclear. This CDR3 contains 11 residues. Trimming removed 6 bases from V and 6 bases from J, with 8 bases in between. The V gene's germline CDR1 is MDHEN and CDR2 SYDVKM. The CDR3 spells CASSSTSEAFF. The CDR3 DNA reads TGTGCCAGCAGCTCGACATCTGAAGCTTTCTTT.

Written as DNA, the CDR3 is TGCGCCAGCAGCCATTTACCATGGGGGCCGAGCTCCTATAATTCACCCCTCCACTTT. Protein: CASSHLPWGPSSYNSPLHF. The J gene is TRBJ1-6, the V gene TRBV4-1, with D tentatively TRBD1 (6 bases). From germline, CDR1 is MGHRA and CDR2 YSYEKL. Deletions cut 3 bases from V and 0 bases from J, with 18 bases between. The CDR3 runs to 19 residues.

The rearrangement joins TRBV7-3 to TRBJ1-1; a weak D match, TRBD1 (6 bases). In germline, CDR1 is SGHTA, CDR2 FQGTGA. The germline V and J ends were trimmed by 5 bases and 5 bases, with 15 bases remaining between them. The CDR3 is 14 residues long. CDR3 region: CASSPDSKGTEAFF. CDR3 coding DNA: TGTGCCAGCAGCCCGGACAGTAAAGGGACTGAAGCTTTCTTT.

The rearrangement joins TRBV5-4 to TRBJ1-3; a weak D match, TRBD1 (5 bases). The V end lost 4 bases, the J end lost 0 bases, and 14 bases lay between the germline ends. The CDR3 covers 16 residues. Germline V gives CDR1 SGHNT, CDR2 YYREEE (reference sequence). CDR3 sequence (DNA): TGTGCCAGCAGCCCGGCCCCAGGGAACTCTGGAAACACCATATATTTT. This sequence encodes CASSPAPGNSGNTIYF.

The V and J genes are TRBV18 and TRBJ2-7; possible D gene TRBD2, 5 bases. Germline V lookup: CDR1 KGHSH, CDR2 LQKENI. V was pared by 6 bases and J by 5 bases, with 20 bases between. This CDR3 has 15 residues. As DNA, the CDR3 is TGTGCCAGCTCGCCCCAGTGGCTAGCTGGTAACGAGCAGTACTTC. The encoded protein is CASSPQWLAGNEQYF.

CDR3 sequence (DNA): TGCGCCAGCAGCCAAGATCTAGCGGGGGGCGCCCAAGAGACCCAGTACTTC. Translated: CASSQDLAGGAQETQYF. The genes are TRBV4-1 and TRBJ2-5, with 11 nucleotides matching TRBD2. J lost 1 base, V lost 0 bases, and 4 bases had no gene match. CDR3 size: 17 residues. Germline CDR1 and CDR2: MGHRA and YSYEKL.